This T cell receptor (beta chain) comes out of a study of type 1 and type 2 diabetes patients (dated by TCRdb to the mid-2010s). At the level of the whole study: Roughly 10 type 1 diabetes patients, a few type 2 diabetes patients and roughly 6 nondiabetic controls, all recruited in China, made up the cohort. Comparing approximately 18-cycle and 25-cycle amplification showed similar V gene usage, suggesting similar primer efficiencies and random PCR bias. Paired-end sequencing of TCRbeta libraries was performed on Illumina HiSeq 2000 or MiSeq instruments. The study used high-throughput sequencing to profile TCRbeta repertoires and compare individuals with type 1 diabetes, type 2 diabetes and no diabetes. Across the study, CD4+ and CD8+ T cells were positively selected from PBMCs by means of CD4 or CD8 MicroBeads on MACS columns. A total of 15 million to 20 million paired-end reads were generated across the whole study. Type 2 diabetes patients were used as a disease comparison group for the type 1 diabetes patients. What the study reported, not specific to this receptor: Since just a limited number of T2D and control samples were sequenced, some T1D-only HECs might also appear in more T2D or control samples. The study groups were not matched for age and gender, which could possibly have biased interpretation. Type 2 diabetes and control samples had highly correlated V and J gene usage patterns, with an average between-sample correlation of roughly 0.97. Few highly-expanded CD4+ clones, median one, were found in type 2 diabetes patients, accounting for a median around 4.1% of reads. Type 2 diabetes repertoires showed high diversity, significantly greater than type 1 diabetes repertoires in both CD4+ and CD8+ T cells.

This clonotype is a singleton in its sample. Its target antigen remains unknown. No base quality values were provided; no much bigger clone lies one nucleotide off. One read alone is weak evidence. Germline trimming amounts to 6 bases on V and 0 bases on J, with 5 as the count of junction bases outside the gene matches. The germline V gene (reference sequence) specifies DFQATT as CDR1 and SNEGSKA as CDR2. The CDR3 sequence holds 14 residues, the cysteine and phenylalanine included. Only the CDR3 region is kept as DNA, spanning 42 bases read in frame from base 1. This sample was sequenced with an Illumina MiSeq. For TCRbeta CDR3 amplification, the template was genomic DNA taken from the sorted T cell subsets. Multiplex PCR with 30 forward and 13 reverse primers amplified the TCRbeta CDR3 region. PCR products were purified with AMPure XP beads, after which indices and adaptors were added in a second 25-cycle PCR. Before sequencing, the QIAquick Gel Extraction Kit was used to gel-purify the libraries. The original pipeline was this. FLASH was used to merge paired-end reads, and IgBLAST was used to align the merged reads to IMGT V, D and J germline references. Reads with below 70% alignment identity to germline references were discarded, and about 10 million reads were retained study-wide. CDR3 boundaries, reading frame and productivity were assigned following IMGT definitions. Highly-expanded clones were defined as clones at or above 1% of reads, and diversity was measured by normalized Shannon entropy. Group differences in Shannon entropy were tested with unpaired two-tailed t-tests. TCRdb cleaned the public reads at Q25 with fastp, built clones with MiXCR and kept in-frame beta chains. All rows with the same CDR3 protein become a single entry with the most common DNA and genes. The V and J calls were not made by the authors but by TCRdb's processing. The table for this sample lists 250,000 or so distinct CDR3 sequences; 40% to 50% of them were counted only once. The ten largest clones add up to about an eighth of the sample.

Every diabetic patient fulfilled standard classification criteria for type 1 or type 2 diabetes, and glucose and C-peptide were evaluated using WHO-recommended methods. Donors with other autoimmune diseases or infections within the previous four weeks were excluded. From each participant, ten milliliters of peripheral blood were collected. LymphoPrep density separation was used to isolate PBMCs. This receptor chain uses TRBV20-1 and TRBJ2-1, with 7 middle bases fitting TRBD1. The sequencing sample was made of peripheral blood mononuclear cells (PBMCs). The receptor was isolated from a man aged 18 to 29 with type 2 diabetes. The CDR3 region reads CSAGGPSSYNEQFF. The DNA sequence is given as TGCAGTGCAGGGGGCCCTAGCTCCTACAATGAGCAGTTCTTC.